The T cell receptor (beta chain) described here comes from a study of blood T cell repertoires in COVID-19. For the study at large: Sites across the United States, Italy and Spain contributed samples from acute and convalescent COVID-19. In each case, the material was cDNA or gDNA derived from T cells, B-cell-depleted T cells, or PBMCs.

The CDR3 totals 11 residues. Looked up from germline, CDR1 is SNHLY and CDR2 is FYNNEI. The V gene lost 11 bases and the J gene lost 4 bases, with 11 bases spanning the gap. Seattle's cohort entered during active infection and was followed longitudinally. As handled by the study authors: Quantification of nucleated cells was approximated via reference gene primer amplification. TCRdb's table, derived via immunoSEQ multiplex PCR, lists solely in-frame clones and lacks some. Clonal size and the V and J genes are those of that table, whereas D and trimming came from the DNA. This sample has approximately 320,000 clones, with roughly nine tenths found just once.

Sequencing was carried out using peripheral blood. The V gene is TRBV2, the J gene TRBJ1-1; the D gene is possibly TRBD1 (5 bases). The source is a woman in her twenties or thirties with COVID-19, enrolled during active disease. The CDR3 DNA reads as TGTGCCTCAGGGAGGGGCACTGAAGCTTTCTTT. Translated, it gives CASGRGTEAFF.